This TCR beta chain was captured in a study of post-analysis software for immune sequencing data. Across the study: Disease courses included relapsing-remitting, secondary progressive and progressive-relapsing multiple sclerosis. Whole-study findings and limits: F measure showed strong co-clustering of same-batch samples. Higher frequency in patients than in controls was seen for roughly five TRBV segments, with TRBV5-6, TRBV5-1 and TRBV20-1 among them. Versus controls, multiple sclerosis patients showed significantly lower diversity (normalized Chao1).

Of note for this clonotype: Antigen specificity is unknown. At one of its ends the junction is not consistent with the germline gene, which may arise from a read error.

Unique molecular identifiers were present in the TCR beta cDNA libraries. T cells numbering roughly 1 to 10 million yielded approximately 500,000 cDNA molecules. MiXCR, applied by TCRdb to the PCR reads, yields one record per CDR3 protein. The top ten hold 11% of the sample, which has hundreds of thousands of distinct CDR3 sequences, around 60% seen once. The CDR3 is 17 amino acids. Per germline, CDR1 SGHAT and CDR2 FQNNGV. V is TRBV11-2 and J is TRBJ2-3; 7 bases agree with TRBD1. The source material was blood. The TCR was taken from a girl aged 2-9 years with multiple sclerosis. CDR3 sequence: CASSLLSTGDRTDTQYF. The CDR3 nucleotides read TGTGCCAGCAGCTTGCTCTCAACAGGGGACCGCACCGATACGCAGTATTTT. The full variable domain, completed using reference TRBV11-2 and TRBJ2-3, is EAGVAQSPRYKIIEKRQSVAFWCNPISGHATLYWYQQILGQGPKLLIQFQNNGVVDDSQLPKDRFSAERLKGVDSTLKIQPAKLEDSAVYLCASSLLSTGDRTDTQYFGPGTRLTVL.